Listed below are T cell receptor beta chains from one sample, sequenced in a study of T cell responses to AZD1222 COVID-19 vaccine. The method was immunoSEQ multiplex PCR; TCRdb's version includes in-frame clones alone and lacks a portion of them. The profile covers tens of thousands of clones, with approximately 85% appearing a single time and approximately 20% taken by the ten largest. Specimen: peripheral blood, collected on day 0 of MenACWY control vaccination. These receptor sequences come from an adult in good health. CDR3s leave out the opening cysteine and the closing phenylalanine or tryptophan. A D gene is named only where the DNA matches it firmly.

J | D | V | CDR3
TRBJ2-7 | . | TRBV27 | ASSSTGSSYEQY
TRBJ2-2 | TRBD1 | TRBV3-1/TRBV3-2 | ASSSQGYTGELF
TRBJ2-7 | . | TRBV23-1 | ASSQTGHYEQY
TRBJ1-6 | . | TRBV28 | ASSGGGVVHSNSPLH
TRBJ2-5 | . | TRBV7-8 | ASSLAGGGKETQY
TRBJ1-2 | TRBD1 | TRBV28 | ASSSPRRQGYGYT
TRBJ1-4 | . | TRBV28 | ASSGGRVGEKLF
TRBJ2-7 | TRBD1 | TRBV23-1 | ASSHSPNLTGAYEQY
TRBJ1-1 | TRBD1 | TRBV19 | ASSIGTGGRYTEAF
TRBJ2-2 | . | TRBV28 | ASTGRVGTGELF
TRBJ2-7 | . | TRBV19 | ASSVAVSYEQY
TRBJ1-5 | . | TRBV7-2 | ASSLGSMGRQPQH
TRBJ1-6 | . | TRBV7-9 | ASRPDYSNSPLH
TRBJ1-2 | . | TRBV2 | ASSRWDIGYGYT
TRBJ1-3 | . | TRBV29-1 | SVEGPGNTIY
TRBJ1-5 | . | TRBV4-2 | ASSQAYAEGKPQH
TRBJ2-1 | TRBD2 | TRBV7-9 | ASSPPRVVAGGGYNEQF
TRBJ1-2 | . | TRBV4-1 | ASSQPYTGNNYGYT
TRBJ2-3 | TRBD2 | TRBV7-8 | ASSRVGAGGTDTQY
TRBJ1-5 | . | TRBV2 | ASRIGTSNQPQH
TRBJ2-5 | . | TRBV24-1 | ATSDFDSGLETQY
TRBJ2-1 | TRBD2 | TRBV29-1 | SVDSGRGTYNEQF
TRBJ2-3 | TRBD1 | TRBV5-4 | ASSPPGQPTADTQY
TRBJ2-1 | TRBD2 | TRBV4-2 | ASSQEGLAASSYNEQF
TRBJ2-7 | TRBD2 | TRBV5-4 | ASSFGLAGRGGDEQY
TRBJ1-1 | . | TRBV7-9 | ASSSQQGIGEAF
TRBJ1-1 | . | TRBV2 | ASSEATGSLVTGAF
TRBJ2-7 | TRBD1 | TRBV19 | ASSPGTGVEQY
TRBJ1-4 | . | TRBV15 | ATSRDKPPANEKLF
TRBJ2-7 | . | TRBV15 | ATSRGGDYEQY
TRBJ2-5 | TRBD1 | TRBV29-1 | SVRQGQETQY
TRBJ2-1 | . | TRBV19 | ASSMGRSNEQF
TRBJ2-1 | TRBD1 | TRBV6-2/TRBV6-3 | ASSPPGQGYNEQF
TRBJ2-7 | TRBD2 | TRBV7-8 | ASSFTSGRAEYEQY
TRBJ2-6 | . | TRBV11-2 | ASSLVGSVDSGANVLT
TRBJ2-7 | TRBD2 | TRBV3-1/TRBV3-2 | ASSQVASGSLYEQY
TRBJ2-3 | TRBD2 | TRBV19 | ASSMRGTVTGTSGTDTQY
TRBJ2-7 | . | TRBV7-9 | ASSPVGVRTGEQY
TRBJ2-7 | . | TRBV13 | ASSIRSTGRSSYEQY
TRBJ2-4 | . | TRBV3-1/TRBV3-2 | ASSQDLVAKNIQY
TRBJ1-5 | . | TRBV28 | ATRSRRLYSNQPQH
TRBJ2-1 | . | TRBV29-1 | SVGDFSYNEQF
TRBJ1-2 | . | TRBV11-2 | ASSLGRDRVYGYT
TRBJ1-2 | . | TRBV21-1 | AGGALANYGYT
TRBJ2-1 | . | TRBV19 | ASSIPSGASGNEQF